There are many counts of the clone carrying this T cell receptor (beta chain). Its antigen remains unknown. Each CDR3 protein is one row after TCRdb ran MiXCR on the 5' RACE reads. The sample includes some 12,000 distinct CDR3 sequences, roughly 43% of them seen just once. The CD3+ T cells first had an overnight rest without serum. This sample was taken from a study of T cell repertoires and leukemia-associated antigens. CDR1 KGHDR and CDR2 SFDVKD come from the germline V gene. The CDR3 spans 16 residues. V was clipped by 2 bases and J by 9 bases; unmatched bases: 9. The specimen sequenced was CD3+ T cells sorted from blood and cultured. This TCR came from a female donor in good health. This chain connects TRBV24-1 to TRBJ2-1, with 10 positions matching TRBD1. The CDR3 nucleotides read TGTGCCACCAGTGATTACGGGGACAGGGGAGAAGGTGAGCAGTTCTTC. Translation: CATSDYGDRGEGEQFF.